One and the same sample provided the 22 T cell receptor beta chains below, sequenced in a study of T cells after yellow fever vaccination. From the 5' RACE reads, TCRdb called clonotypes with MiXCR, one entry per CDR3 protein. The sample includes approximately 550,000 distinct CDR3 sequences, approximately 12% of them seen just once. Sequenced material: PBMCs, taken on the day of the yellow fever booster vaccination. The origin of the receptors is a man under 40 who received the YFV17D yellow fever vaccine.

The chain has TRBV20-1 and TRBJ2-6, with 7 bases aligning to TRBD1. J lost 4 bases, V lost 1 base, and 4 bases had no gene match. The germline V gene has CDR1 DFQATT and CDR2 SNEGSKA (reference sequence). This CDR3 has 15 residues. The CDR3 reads CSARARGPGANVLTF. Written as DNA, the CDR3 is TGCAGTGCTAGAGCAAGGGGGCCCGGGGCCAACGTCCTGACTTTC.

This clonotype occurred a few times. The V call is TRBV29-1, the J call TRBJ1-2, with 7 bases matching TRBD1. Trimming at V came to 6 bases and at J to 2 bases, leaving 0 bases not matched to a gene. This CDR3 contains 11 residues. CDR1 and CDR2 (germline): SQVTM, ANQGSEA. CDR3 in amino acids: CSVGQNYGYTF. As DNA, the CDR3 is TGCAGCGTGGGACAGAACTATGGCTACACCTTC.

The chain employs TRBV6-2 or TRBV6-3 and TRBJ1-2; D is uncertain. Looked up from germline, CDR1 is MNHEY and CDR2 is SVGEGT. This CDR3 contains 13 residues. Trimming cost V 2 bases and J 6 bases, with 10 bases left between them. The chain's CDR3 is CASSYAGVHGYTF. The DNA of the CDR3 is TGTGCCAGCAGTTACGCTGGGGTGCATGGCTACACCTTC.

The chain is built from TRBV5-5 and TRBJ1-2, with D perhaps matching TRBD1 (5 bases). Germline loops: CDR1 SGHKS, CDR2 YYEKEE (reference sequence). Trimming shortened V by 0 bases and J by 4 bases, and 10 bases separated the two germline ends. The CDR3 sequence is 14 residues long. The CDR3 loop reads CASSLVRQFYGYTF. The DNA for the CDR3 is TGTGCCAGCAGCTTGGTGAGACAGTTCTATGGCTACACCTTC. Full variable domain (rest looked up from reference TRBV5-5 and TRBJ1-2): DAGVTQSPTHLIKTRGQQVTLRCSPISGHKSVSWYQQVLGQGPQFIFQYYEKEERGRGNFPDRFSARQFPNYSSELNVNALLLGDSALYLCASSLVRQFYGYTFGSGTRLTVV.

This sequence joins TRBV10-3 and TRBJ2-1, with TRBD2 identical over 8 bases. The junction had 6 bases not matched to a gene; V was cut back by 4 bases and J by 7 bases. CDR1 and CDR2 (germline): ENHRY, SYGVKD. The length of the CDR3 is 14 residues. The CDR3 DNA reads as TGTGCCATCAGTGCGGAGCGGGAGTGGAATGAGCAGTTCTTC. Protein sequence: CAISAEREWNEQFF.

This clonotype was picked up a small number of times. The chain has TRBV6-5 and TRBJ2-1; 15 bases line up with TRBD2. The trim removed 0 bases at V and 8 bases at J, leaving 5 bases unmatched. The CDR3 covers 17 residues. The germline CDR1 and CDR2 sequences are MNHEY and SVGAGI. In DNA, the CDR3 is TGTGCCAGCAGTTACTCCCGGACTAGCGGGAGGGTGGATGAGCAGTTCTTC. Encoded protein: CASSYSRTSGRVDEQFF.

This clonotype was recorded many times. The CDR3: CATSALTTGELFF. The CDR3 region has the DNA TGTGCCACCAGTGCCCTTACTACCGGGGAGCTGTTTTTT. The chain combines TRBV24-1 with TRBJ2-2, with unresolved D. The germline V gene has CDR1 KGHDR and CDR2 SFDVKD. V lost 5 bases, J lost 5 bases, and 8 bases lay in between. CDR3 length equals 13 residues.

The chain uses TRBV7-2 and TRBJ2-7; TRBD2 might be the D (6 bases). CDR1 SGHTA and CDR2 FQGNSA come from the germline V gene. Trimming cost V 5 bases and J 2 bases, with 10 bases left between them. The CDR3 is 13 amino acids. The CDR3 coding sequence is TGTGCCAGCAGCCCCAGGAGGGCCTACGAGCAGTACTTC. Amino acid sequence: CASSPRRAYEQYF.

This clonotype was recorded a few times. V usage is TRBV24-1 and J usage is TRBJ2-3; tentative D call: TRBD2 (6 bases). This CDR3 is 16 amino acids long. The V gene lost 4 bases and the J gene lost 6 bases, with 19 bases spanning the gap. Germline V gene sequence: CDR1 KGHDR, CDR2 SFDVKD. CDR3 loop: CATSDLSRRGEDTQYF. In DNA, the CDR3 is TGTGCCACCAGTGACCTTAGTAGGAGGGGCGAGGATACGCAGTATTTT.

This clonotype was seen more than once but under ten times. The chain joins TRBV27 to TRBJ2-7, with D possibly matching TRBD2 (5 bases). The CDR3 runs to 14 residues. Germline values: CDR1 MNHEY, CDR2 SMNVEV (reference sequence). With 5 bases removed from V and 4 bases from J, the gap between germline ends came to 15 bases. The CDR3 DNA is TGTGCCAGCAGTCGAGGAGCGGAGACTTACGAGCAGTACTTC. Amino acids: CASSRGAETYEQYF.

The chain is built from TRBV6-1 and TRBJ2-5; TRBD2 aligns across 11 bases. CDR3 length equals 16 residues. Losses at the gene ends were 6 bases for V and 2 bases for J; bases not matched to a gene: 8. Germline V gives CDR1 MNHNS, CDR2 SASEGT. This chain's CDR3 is CASRVTSGSVQETQYF. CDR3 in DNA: TGTGCCAGCAGGGTAACTAGCGGGAGCGTACAAGAGACCCAGTACTTC.

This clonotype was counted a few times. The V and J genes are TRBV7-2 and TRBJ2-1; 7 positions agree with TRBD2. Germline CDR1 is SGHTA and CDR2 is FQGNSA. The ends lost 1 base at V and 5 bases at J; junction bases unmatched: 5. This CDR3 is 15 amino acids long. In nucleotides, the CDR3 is TGTGCCAGCAGCTTAGTGGCGGGAGCTGACAATGAGCAGTTCTTC. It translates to CASSLVAGADNEQFF.

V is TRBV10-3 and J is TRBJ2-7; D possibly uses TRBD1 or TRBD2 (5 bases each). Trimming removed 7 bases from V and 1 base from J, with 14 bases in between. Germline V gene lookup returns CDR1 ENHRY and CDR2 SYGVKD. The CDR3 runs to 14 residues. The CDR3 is CAIKSSRESYEQYF. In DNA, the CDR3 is TGTGCCATCAAGAGCAGCAGGGAGTCCTACGAGCAGTACTTC.

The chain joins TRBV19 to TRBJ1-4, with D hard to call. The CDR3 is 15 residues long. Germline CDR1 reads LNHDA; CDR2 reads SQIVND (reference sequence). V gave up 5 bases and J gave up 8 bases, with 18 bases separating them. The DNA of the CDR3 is TGTGCCAGTAGTCTACGAAGTGAAAGGAGGGAAAAACTGTTTTTT. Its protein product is CASSLRSERREKLFF.

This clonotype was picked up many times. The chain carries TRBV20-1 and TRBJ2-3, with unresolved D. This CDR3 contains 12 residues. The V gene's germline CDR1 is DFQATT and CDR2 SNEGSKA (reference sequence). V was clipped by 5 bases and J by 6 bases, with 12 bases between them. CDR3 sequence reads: CSAPSGWDTQYF. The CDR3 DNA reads TGCAGTGCTCCAAGTGGTTGGGATACGCAGTATTTT.

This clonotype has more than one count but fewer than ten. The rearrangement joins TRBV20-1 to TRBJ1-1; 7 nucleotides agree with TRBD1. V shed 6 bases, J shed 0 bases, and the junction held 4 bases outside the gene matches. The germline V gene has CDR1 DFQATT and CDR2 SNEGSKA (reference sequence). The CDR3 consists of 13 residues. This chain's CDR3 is CSAPGQLNTEAFF. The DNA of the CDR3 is TGCAGTGCACCGGGACAGCTGAACACTGAAGCTTTCTTT.

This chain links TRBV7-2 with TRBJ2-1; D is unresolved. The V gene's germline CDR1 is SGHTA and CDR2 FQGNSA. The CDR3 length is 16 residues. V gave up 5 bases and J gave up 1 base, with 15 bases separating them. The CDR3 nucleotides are TGTGCCAGCAGCGCATCAGGAGATTCTTCCTACAATGAGCAGTTCTTC. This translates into CASSASGDSSYNEQFF.

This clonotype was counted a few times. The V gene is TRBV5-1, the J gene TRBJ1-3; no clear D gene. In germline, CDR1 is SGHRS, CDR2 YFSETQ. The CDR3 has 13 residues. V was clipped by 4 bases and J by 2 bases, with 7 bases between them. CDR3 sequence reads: CASSDGAGNTIYF. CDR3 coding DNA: TGCGCCAGCAGCGACGGTGCTGGAAACACCATATATTTT.

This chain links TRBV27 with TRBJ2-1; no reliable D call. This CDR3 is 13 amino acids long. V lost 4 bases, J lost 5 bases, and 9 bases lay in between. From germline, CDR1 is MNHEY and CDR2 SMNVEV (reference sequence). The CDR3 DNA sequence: TGTGCCAGCAGTTCATGGAAGCACAATGAGCAGTTCTTC. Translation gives CASSSWKHNEQFF.

The CDR3 reads CASSQDRGGADTQYF. The CDR3, as DNA: TGCGCCAGCAGCCAAGACAGGGGAGGGGCAGATACGCAGTATTTT. The gene calls are TRBV4-3 and TRBJ2-3; weak D call: TRBD2 (7 bases). The CDR3 extends over 15 amino acids. Trimming pared 0 bases from V and 4 bases from J, leaving 11 bases between. Germline loops: CDR1 LGHNA, CDR2 YSLEER.

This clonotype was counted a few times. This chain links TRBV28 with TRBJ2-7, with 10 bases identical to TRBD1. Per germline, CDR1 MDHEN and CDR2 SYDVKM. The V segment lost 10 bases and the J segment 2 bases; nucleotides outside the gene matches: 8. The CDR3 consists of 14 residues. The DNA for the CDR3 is TGTGCCATCGCGCTCGGGACAGGGGCCTACGAGCAGTACTTC. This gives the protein CAIALGTGAYEQYF.

The chain's CDR3 is CASNLGGSYGYTF. The CDR3 coding sequence is TGTGCCAGCAACTTGGGGGGTAGCTATGGCTACACCTTC. This chain links TRBV27 with TRBJ1-2, with D tentatively TRBD1 (5 bases). V was shortened by 7 bases and J by 4 bases, with 13 bases between the two germline ends. CDR1 is MNHEY and CDR2 is SMNVEV in the germline V gene (reference sequence). The CDR3 runs 13 residues.